Each of the 15 T cell receptor beta chains below was sequenced from the same sample in a study of blood T cell repertoires in COVID-19. Sequencing was performed with immunoSEQ multiplex PCR; in TCRdb, only in-frame clones are kept and a portion is missing. The sample consists of fewer than 250,000 clones, roughly 83% of them appearing once. Sequenced: peripheral blood. All receptors come from a woman older than 75 with COVID-19, enrolled during active disease.

This chain joins TRBV28 and TRBJ2-3, with a tentative D call TRBD2 (6 bases). The CDR3 contains 21 residues. Germline CDR1 and CDR2: MDHEN and SYDVKM. Trimming pared 6 bases from V and 0 bases from J, leaving 31 bases between. Here the CDR3 reads CASSPLRGGMRGSSSTDTQYF. The CDR3 nucleotides are TGTGCCAGCAGCCCTCTACGTGGGGGGATGCGTGGTTCTTCAAGCACAGATACGCAGTATTTT.

J is TRBJ2-7 and V is TRBV5-1, with a possible D match to TRBD2 (5 bases). Deletions cut 5 bases from V and 1 base from J, with 10 bases between. CDR1 is SGHRS and CDR2 is YFSETQ in the germline V gene. The CDR3 extends over 13 amino acids. CDR3 nucleotides: TGCGCCAGCAGTCCCGAGGGATCCTACGAGCAGTACTTC. It is translated as CASSPEGSYEQYF.

V usage is TRBV23-1 and J usage is TRBJ1-1; 7 positions agree with TRBD1. TRBV23-1 is sorted into the ORF group, with uncertain function. This CDR3 is built from 12 residues. The trim removed 7 bases at V and 11 bases at J, leaving 10 bases unmatched. The CDR3 region is CASNTGDIEAFF. In nucleotides, the CDR3 is TGCGCCAGCAATACAGGGGACATCGAGGCTTTCTTT.

DNA of the CDR3: TGTGCCTGGAGTTCGACAGGCCTTGGGGAGACCCAGTACTTC. Encoded protein: CAWSSTGLGETQYF. This rearrangement joins TRBV30 to TRBJ2-5, with D perhaps matching TRBD1 (6 bases). V was pared by 2 bases and J by 5 bases, with 15 bases between. The CDR3 is 14 amino acids. Looked up from germline, CDR1 is GTSNPN and CDR2 is SVGIG (reference sequence).

The chain combines TRBV4-2 with TRBJ2-2, with 12 bases that match TRBD2. Looked up from germline, CDR1 is LGHNA and CDR2 is YNFKEQ. V was pared by 6 bases and J by 4 bases, with 12 bases of the junction left unmatched. The CDR3 spans 18 residues. The CDR3 here is CASSPRLAGGPGTGELFF. CDR3 coding DNA: TGTGCCAGCAGTCCAAGGCTAGCGGGGGGGCCGGGCACCGGGGAGCTGTTTTTT.

This chain uses TRBV7-6 with TRBJ2-7; TRBD2 agrees at 7 bases. The CDR3 has 19 amino acids. Germline V gives CDR1 SGHVS, CDR2 FNYEAQ. With 5 bases clipped from V and 0 bases from J, the junction kept 19 bases outside the gene matches. CDR3 residues: CASSPPNGGFSPSSYEQYF. For the CDR3, the DNA is TGTGCCAGCAGCCCCCCCAACGGGGGGTTTTCACCGAGCTCCTACGAGCAGTACTTC.

The chain combines TRBV30 with TRBJ2-2, with no clear D. The germline V gene has CDR1 GTSNPN and CDR2 SVGIG (reference sequence). V gave up 0 bases and J gave up 1 base, with 9 bases separating them. This CDR3 has 15 amino acids. This CDR3 reads CAWSVRVGNTGELFF. CDR3 nucleotides: TGTGCCTGGAGTGTACGGGTAGGGAACACCGGGGAGCTGTTTTTT.

The rearrangement joins TRBV11-2 to TRBJ1-2, with TRBD1 matching over 8 bases. Germline trimming cut 9 bases from V and 5 bases from J; bases unmatched to any gene: 5. CDR1 is SGHAT and CDR2 is FQNNGV in the germline V gene. CDR3 size: 12 residues. The CDR3 DNA sequence: TGTGCCAGTCAGCAGGGGGCTTATGGCTACACCTTC. Its protein is CASQQGAYGYTF.

V usage is TRBV6-5 and J usage is TRBJ2-2, with TRBD1 identical over 10 bases. The CDR3 consists of 15 residues. The germline gives CDR1 MNHEY, CDR2 SVGAGI. Trimming took 7 bases from V and 8 from J; bases not matched to a gene: 10. CDR3 region: CASTRDRGRRGELFF. The CDR3 DNA sequence: TGTGCCAGCACCCGGGACAGGGGTAGAAGGGGGGAGCTGTTTTTT.

This clone was observed a single time. Other DNA sequences within the sample encode an identical CDR3. The CDR3 loop is CASRTGQGAMNTEAFF. Written as DNA, the CDR3 is TGTGCCAGTAGGACGGGACAGGGGGCGATGAACACTGAAGCTTTCTTT. The chain couples TRBV19 to TRBJ1-1; 12 nucleotides align to TRBD1. This CDR3 spans 16 amino acids. Losses at the gene ends were 6 bases for V and 0 bases for J; bases not matched to a gene: 5. Per germline, CDR1 LNHDA and CDR2 SQIVND (reference sequence).

V usage is TRBV3-1 (or the pseudogene TRBV3-2) and J usage is TRBJ2-1, with D maybe TRBD2 (6 bases). Trimming took off 0 bases at V and 2 bases at J, with 14 bases between the two ends. The CDR3 runs to 17 residues. Germline assignment: CDR1 LGHDT and CDR2 YNNKEL (reference sequence). CDR3 bases: TGTGCCAGCAGCCAAGATAACGGGGGTGCGCCCTACAATGAGCAGTTCTTC. This encodes CASSQDNGGAPYNEQFF.

The chain uses TRBV5-1 and TRBJ1-4; 7 nucleotides agree with TRBD1. Per germline, CDR1 SGHRS and CDR2 YFSETQ. CDR3 length equals 15 residues. V shed 3 bases and J 3 bases; nucleotides not matched to a gene: 5. CDR3 nucleotide sequence: TGCGCCAGCAGCTCGACAGGGACTTCTAATGAAAAACTGTTTTTT. Protein: CASSSTGTSNEKLFF.

In its sample, this clone was seen a few times. The chain links TRBV6-5 to TRBJ1-1; the D gene is possibly TRBD1 (6 bases). Germline CDR1 reads MNHEY; CDR2 reads SVGAGI. The germline V and J ends were trimmed by 11 bases and 0 bases, with 16 bases remaining between them. The length of the CDR3 is 14 residues. This CDR3 is CAAHYSGVNTEAFF. CDR3 DNA sequence: TGTGCCGCGCACTATTCAGGGGTGAACACTGAAGCTTTCTTT.

The CDR3 loop reads CASSQASGASQFF. The CDR3 nucleotides are TGTGCCAGCAGCCAAGCGTCTGGGGCCTCGCAGTTCTTC. This sequence joins TRBV3-1 (or the pseudogene TRBV3-2) and TRBJ2-1, with a weak D call TRBD1 (5 bases). This CDR3 is built from 13 residues. The germline V gene encodes CDR1 LGHDT and CDR2 YNNKEL (reference sequence). V lost 1 base and J 12 bases, leaving 13 bases between the germline ends.

The J gene is TRBJ2-7, the V gene TRBV7-2, with TRBD1 identical over 9 bases. In germline, CDR1 is SGHTA, CDR2 FQGNSA. The CDR3 covers 14 residues. J gave up 4 bases and V 5 bases, and 6 bases lay outside the gene matches. The CDR3 protein is CASSVTGGPYEQYF. The CDR3 nucleotides are TGTGCCAGCAGCGTAACAGGGGGCCCATACGAGCAGTACTTC.